Presented here are 23 T cell receptor beta chains from one specimen sequenced in a study of CD8+ T cells in alopecia areata. Following extraction, RNA underwent reverse transcription to cDNA, which served as the sequencing template. Method: immunoSEQ multiplex PCR; TCRdb's copy keeps in-frame clones and lacks some. The table shows 140,000 to 150,000 clones, with about 60% occurring only once. This specimen was CD4+ T cells sorted from blood, taken at week 0. The origin of the receptors is a human donor with alopecia areata.

The chain recombines TRBV7-3 with TRBJ1-1; perhaps TRBD1 as D (5 bases). The germline V and J ends were trimmed by 0 bases and 5 bases, with 13 bases remaining between them. CDR3 length equals 15 residues. Germline V gene lookup returns CDR1 SGHTA and CDR2 FQGTGA. The CDR3 DNA is TGTGCCAGCAGCTTAACCGGCGCAGGGAGGACTGAAGCTTTCTTT. Translating it yields CASSLTGAGRTEAFF.

V usage is TRBV5-6 and J usage is TRBJ2-3; D gene ambiguous. Germline CDR1 reads SGHDT; CDR2 reads YYEEEE. This CDR3 is built from 13 residues. The V end lost 4 bases, the J end lost 6 bases, and 12 bases lay between the germline ends. The CDR3 protein is CASSTDRPDTQYF. The CDR3 coding sequence is TGTGCCAGCAGCACCGACCGCCCTGATACGCAGTATTTT.

V and J are TRBV5-4 and TRBJ2-2; TRBD1 matches 9 bases. CDR1 and CDR2 (germline): SGHNT, YYREEE (reference sequence). Trimming cost V 9 bases and J 2 bases; bases outside gene matches: 8. CDR3 length equals 15 residues. CDR3 in DNA: TGTGCCACCGGCCCGGACAGGGGAAACACCGGGGAGCTGTTTTTT. It specifies CATGPDRGNTGELFF.

The chain carries TRBV29-1 and TRBJ1-2; tentatively, D is TRBD1 (5 bases). Germline CDR1 and CDR2: SQVTM and ANQGSEA. The CDR3 spans 13 residues. Trimming left V 4 bases short and J 2 bases short, with 11 bases between. CDR3 in DNA: TGCAGCGTTGCTCAGGGAACGAACTATGGCTACACCTTC. Amino acids: CSVAQGTNYGYTF.

The CDR3 DNA reads as TGCGCCAGCAGCCGTGGGGATTTGTCCGGGGAGCTGTTTTTT. Translating gives CASSRGDLSGELFF. The chain recombines TRBV4-1 with TRBJ2-2; no firm D call. This CDR3 has 14 amino acids. The V end was cut by 4 bases, the J end by 6 bases, with 12 bases between. Germline CDR1 and CDR2: MGHRA and YSYEKL.

The gene calls are TRBV5-6 and TRBJ2-1; TRBD2 agrees at 7 bases. V was pared by 1 base and J by 14 bases, with 9 bases of the junction left unmatched. Germline-derived CDR1 and CDR2 are SGHDT and YYEEEE. CDR3 length: 13 amino acids. The CDR3 protein is CASSLPSTSREFF. CDR3 in DNA: TGTGCCAGCAGCTTGCCCTCGACTAGCCGAGAGTTCTTC.

This clone was seen a few times. This chain links TRBV10-3 with TRBJ2-3; TRBD1 is a possible D gene (5 bases). CDR1 and CDR2 from the germline V gene are ENHRY and SYGVKD. The CDR3 extends over 19 amino acids. Trimming left V 0 bases short and J 0 bases short, with 19 bases between. For the CDR3, the DNA is TGTGCCATCAGTGAGTCGATCGGGCAAAGGGGCCTTAGCACAGATACGCAGTATTTT. As protein: CAISESIGQRGLSTDTQYF.

The V gene is TRBV30, the J gene TRBJ2-7; TRBD2 agrees at 9 bases. The CDR3 covers 14 residues. V trimming: 2 bases; J trimming: 5 bases; junction bases outside the gene matches: 7. CDR1 and CDR2 from the germline V gene are GTSNPN and SVGIG (reference sequence). As DNA, the CDR3 is TGTGCCTGGAGTCTTGCGGGGGGGGTCAACGAGCAGTACTTC. The encoded protein is CAWSLAGGVNEQYF.

The chain is built from TRBV4-2 and TRBJ1-4; D gene ambiguous. The CDR3 totals 17 residues. The V end was cut by 4 bases, the J end by 1 base, with 16 bases between. Germline V gives CDR1 LGHNA, CDR2 YNFKEQ. CDR3: CASSPQYGPRTNEKLFF. CDR3 sequence (DNA): TGTGCCAGCAGCCCCCAGTATGGGCCCAGAACTAATGAAAAACTGTTTTTT.

This clone was seen more than once but under ten times. The rearrangement joins TRBV11-3 to TRBJ2-7; D remains ambiguous. CDR3 length: 11 amino acids. The germline V gene encodes CDR1 SGHNT and CDR2 YENEEA. V was shortened by 2 bases and J by 4 bases, with 3 bases between the two germline ends. CDR3 region: CASSLRYEQYF. CDR3 bases: TGTGCCAGCAGCTTAAGATACGAGCAGTACTTC.

The chain employs TRBV5-6 and TRBJ2-7; 10 bases align to TRBD2. CDR1 is SGHDT, CDR2 YYEEEE, per germline. The CDR3 sequence is 15 residues long. Trimming at V came to 3 bases and at J to 3 bases, leaving 6 bases not matched to a gene. The CDR3 nucleotides are TGTGCCAGCAGCTCCCCCTGGACTAGCGGCTACGAGCAGTACTTC. Protein: CASSSPWTSGYEQYF. The entire variable domain, with the rest obtained from reference TRBV5-6 and TRBJ2-7, is as follows: DAGVTQSPTHLIKTRGQQVTLRCSPKSGHDTVSWYQQALGQGPQFIFQYYEEEERQRGNFPDRFSGHQFPNYSSELNVNALLLGDSALYLCASSSPWTSGYEQYFGPGTRLTVT.

This clone was observed a few times. The gene calls are TRBV30 and TRBJ1-2; D possibly corresponds to TRBD1 (5 bases). The CDR3 has 11 residues. CDR1 is GTSNPN, CDR2 SVGIG, per germline (reference sequence). V gave up 3 bases and J gave up 11 bases, with 13 bases separating them. CDR3 region: CAWSLGGGYTF. As DNA, the CDR3 is TGTGCCTGGAGCCTAGGTGGGGGATACACCTTC.

The V and J genes are TRBV7-2 and TRBJ2-7; 9 positions agree with TRBD1. Germline CDR1 and CDR2: SGHTA and FQGNSA. V trimming: 2 bases; J trimming: 2 bases; junction bases outside the gene matches: 1. This CDR3 spans 14 amino acids. DNA of the CDR3: TGTGCCAGCAGCTTAACAGGGGGCGCCTACGAGCAGTACTTC. Amino acid sequence: CASSLTGGAYEQYF.

The V gene is TRBV29-1, the J gene TRBJ1-4; possibly TRBD1 for D (6 bases). The germline CDR1 and CDR2 sequences are SQVTM and ANQGSEA. The ends were cut back, 6 bases at V and 8 bases at J, with 16 bases in the middle. The CDR3 has 13 amino acids. The CDR3 DNA is TGCAGCGTCGGAGGGGGGGCCGACGAAAAACTGTTTTTT. It yields the protein CSVGGGADEKLFF.

The chain combines TRBV2 with TRBJ2-7; TRBD1 aligns across 8 bases. The CDR3 covers 13 residues. Germline V gene data show CDR1 as SNHLY and CDR2 as FYNNEI. J was trimmed by 4 bases and V by 5 bases; bases with no gene match: 4. CDR3 in amino acids: CASSKQGEYEQYF. DNA for the CDR3: TGTGCCAGCAGTAAACAGGGGGAGTACGAGCAGTACTTC.

The V gene is TRBV29-1, the J gene TRBJ2-7; 10 bases line up with TRBD1. Germline V CDR1 and CDR2: SQVTM, ANQGSEA. This CDR3 is 14 amino acids long. The V gene end was trimmed by 7 bases and the J gene end by 4 bases; junction bases not matched to a gene: 10. The CDR3 coding sequence is TGCAGCGCCGAAGCGGGACAGGGGTTTTACGAGCAGTACTTC. Translated, it gives CSAEAGQGFYEQYF.

The J gene is TRBJ1-2, the V gene TRBV9, with 10 nucleotides matching TRBD1. J was trimmed by 6 bases and V by 2 bases; bases with no gene match: 7. The CDR3 is made up of 15 amino acids. Germline CDR1 reads SGDLS; CDR2 reads YYNGEE. The CDR3 sequence is CASSVATGGFDGYTF. CDR3 in DNA: TGTGCCAGCAGCGTCGCGACAGGGGGCTTCGATGGCTACACCTTC.

The gene calls are TRBV29-1 and TRBJ1-2; perhaps TRBD1 as D (6 bases). CDR1 is SQVTM and CDR2 is ANQGSEA in the germline V gene. The V end was cut by 4 bases, the J end by 3 bases, with 15 bases between. CDR3 size: 14 residues. The CDR3 DNA is TGCAGCGTTGCGGGCTCCGGGGGCTACTATGGCTACACCTTC. Residues: CSVAGSGGYYGYTF.

The V and J genes are TRBV5-1 and TRBJ2-1; the D call may be TRBD1 or TRBD2 (5 bases each). The CDR3 is 13 residues long. Germline CDR1 SGHRS, CDR2 YFSETQ. V was trimmed by 2 bases and J by 4 bases, leaving 7 bases between them. The CDR3 sequence is CASSLGTYNEQFF. In nucleotides, the CDR3 is TGCGCCAGCAGCTTAGGGACGTACAATGAGCAGTTCTTC.

The chain combines TRBV7-2 with TRBJ2-7; D unclear. Germline loops: CDR1 SGHTA, CDR2 FQGNSA. CDR3 length equals 13 residues. Trimming cost V 4 bases and J 1 base, with 8 bases left between them. Here the CDR3 DNA reads TGTGCCAGCAGCTGGAAGGGATCCTACGAGCAGTACTTC. This gives the protein CASSWKGSYEQYF.

This clone was counted between two and nine times. V usage is TRBV5-6 and J usage is TRBJ2-1; maybe TRBD2 (6 bases). Between the trimmed V and J ends, which lost 4 bases and 1 base, there was a span of 18 bases. This CDR3 is 17 amino acids long. Germline V gene data show CDR1 as SGHDT and CDR2 as YYEEEE. CDR3 in amino acids: CASSPTAAGSSYNEQFF. The CDR3 region has the DNA TGTGCCAGCAGCCCCACGGCGGCGGGGTCTTCCTACAATGAGCAGTTCTTC. Full variable domain (rest looked up from reference TRBV5-6 and TRBJ2-1): DAGVTQSPTHLIKTRGQQVTLRCSPKSGHDTVSWYQQALGQGPQFIFQYYEEEERQRGNFPDRFSGHQFPNYSSELNVNALLLGDSALYLCASSPTAAGSSYNEQFFGPGTRLTVL.

The gene calls are TRBV5-1 and TRBJ1-1, with 9 bases that match TRBD1. CDR1 and CDR2 from the germline V gene are SGHRS and YFSETQ. V shed 6 bases and J 3 bases; nucleotides not matched to a gene: 6. This CDR3 has 14 amino acids. The CDR3 spells CASTLQGADTEAFF. CDR3 DNA sequence: TGCGCCAGCACCCTACAGGGGGCAGACACTGAAGCTTTCTTT.

The chain links TRBV27 to TRBJ1-5; no clear D gene. V dropped 2 bases and J dropped 8 bases, with 10 bases sitting between them. Per germline, CDR1 MNHEY and CDR2 SMNVEV (reference sequence). The CDR3 has 13 amino acids. CDR3 nucleotide sequence: TGTGCCAGCAGTTTAGTGGAACGGGAGCCCCAGCATTTT. Translated: CASSLVEREPQHF.